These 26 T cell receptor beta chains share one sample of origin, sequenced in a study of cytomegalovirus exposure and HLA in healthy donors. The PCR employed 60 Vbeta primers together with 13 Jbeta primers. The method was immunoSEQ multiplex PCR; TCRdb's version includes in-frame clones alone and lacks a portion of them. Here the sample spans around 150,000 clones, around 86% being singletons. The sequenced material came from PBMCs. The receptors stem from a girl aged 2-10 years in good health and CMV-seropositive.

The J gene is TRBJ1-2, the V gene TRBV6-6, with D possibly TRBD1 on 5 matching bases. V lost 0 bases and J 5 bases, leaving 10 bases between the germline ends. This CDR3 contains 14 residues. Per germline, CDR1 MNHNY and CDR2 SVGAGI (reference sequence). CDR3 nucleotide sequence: TGTGCCAGCAGTTACTCAGGGGCACCTTATGGCTACACCTTC. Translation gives CASSYSGAPYGYTF.

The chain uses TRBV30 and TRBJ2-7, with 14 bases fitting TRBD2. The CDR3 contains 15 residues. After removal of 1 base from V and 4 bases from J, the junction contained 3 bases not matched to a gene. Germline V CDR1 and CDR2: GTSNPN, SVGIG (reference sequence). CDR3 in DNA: TGTGCCTGGAGTGCCCGACTAGCGGGAGGGTACGAGCAGTACTTC. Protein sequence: CAWSARLAGGYEQYF.

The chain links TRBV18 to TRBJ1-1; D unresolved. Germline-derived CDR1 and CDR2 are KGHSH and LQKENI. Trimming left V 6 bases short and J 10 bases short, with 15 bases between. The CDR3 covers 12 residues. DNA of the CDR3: TGTGCCAGCTCTCCCATGGAGGTTGGAGCTTTCTTT. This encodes CASSPMEVGAFF.

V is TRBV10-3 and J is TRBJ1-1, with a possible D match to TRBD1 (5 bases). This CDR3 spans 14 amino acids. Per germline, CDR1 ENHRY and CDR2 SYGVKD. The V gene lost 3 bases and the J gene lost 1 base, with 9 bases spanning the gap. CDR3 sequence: CAISDRQTNTEAFF. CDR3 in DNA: TGTGCCATCAGTGATCGACAGACGAACACTGAAGCTTTCTTT.

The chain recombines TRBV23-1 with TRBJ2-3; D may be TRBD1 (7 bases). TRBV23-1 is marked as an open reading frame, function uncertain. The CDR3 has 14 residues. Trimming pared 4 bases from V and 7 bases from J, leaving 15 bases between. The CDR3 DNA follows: TGCGCCAGCAGTCGGGGGGCAGGGGGGAATACGCAGTATTTT. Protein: CASSRGAGGNTQYF.

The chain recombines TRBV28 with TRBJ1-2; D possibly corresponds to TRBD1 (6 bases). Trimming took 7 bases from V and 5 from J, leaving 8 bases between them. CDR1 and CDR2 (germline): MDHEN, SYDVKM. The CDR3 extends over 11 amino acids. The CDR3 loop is CASKQGYGYTF. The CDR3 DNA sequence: TGTGCCAGCAAACAGGGTTATGGCTACACCTTC.

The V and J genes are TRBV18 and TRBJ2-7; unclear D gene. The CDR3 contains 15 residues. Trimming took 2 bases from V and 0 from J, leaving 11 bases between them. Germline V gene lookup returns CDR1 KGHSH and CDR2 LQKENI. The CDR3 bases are TGTGCCAGCTCACCAGGGCATAGTGTCTCCTACGAGCAGTACTTC. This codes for CASSPGHSVSYEQYF.

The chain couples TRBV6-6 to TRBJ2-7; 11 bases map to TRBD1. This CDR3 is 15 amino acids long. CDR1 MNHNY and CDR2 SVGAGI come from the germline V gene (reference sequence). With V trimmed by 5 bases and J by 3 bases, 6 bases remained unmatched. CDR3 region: CASSPPGTGGYEQYF. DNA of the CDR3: TGTGCCAGCAGTCCACCCGGGACAGGGGGCTACGAGCAGTACTTC.

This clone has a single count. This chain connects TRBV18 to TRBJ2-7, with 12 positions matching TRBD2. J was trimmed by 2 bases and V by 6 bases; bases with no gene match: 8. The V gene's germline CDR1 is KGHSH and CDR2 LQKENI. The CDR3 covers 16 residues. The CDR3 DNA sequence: TGTGCCAGCTCGACGGAGTCTAGCGGGAGGGCCTACGAGCAGTACTTC. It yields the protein CASSTESSGRAYEQYF. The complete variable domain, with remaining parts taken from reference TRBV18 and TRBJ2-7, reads NAGVMQNPRHLVRRRGQEARLRCSPMKGHSHVYWYRQLPEEGLKFMVYLQKENIIDESGMPKERFSAEFPKEGPSILRIQQVVRGDSAAYFCASSTESSGRAYEQYFGPGTRLTVT.

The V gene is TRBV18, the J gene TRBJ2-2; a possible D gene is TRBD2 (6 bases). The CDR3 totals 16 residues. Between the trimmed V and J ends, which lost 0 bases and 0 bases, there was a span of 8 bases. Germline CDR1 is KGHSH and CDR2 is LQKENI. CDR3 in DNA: TGTGCCAGCTCACCACCAAGCGGGCCGAACACCGGGGAGCTGTTTTTT. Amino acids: CASSPPSGPNTGELFF.

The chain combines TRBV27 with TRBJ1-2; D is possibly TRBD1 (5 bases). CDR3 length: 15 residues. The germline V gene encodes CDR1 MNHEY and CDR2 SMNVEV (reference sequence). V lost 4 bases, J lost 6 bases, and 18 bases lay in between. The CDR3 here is CASSSLPSGGNGYTF. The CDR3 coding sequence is TGTGCCAGCAGTTCGTTGCCCTCGGGGGGGAATGGCTACACCTTC.

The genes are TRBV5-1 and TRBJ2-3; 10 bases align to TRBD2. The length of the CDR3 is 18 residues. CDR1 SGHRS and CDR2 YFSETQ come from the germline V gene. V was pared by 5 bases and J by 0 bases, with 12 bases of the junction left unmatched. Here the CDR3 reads CASRKLLAGVTSTDTQYF. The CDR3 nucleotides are TGCGCCAGCAGAAAACTTCTAGCGGGAGTCACTAGCACAGATACGCAGTATTTT.

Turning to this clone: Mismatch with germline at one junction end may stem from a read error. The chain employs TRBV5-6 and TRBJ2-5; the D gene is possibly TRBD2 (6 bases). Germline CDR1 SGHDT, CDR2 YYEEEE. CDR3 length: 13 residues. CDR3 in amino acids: CASRLGGQETQYF. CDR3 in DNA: TGTGCCAGCAGATTGGGAGGACAAGAGACCCAGTACTTC.

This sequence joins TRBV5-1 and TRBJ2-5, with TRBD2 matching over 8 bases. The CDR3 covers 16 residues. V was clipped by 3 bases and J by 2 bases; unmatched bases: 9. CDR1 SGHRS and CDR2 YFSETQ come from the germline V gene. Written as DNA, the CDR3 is TGCGCCAGCAGCTCGGACCTACTAGCGGTTCAAGAGACCCAGTACTTC. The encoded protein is CASSSDLLAVQETQYF.

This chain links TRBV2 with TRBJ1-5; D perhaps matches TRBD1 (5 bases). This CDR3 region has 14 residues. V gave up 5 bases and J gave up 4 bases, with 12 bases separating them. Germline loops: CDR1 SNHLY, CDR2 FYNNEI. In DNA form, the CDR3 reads TGTGCCAGCAGTCCCGGGACTGGGAATCAGCCCCAGCATTTT. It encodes CASSPGTGNQPQHF.

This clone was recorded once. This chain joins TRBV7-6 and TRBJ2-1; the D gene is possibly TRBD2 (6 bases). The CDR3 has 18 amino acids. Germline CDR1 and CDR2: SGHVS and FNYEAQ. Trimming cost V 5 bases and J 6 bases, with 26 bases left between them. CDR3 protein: CASSPVWTGSSGINEQFF. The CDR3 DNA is TGTGCCAGCAGCCCCGTCTGGACCGGGAGTAGTGGGATCAATGAGCAGTTCTTC.

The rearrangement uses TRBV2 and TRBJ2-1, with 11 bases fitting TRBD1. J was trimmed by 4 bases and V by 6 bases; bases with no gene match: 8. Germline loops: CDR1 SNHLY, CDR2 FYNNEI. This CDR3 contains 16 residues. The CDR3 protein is CASRKGGTGGYNEQFF. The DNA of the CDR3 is TGTGCCAGCAGGAAGGGGGGGACAGGGGGGTACAATGAGCAGTTCTTC.

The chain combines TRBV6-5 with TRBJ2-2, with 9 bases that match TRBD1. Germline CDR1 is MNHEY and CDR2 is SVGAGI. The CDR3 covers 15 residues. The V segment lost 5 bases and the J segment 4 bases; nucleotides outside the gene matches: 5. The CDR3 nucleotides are TGTGCCAGCAGTGGGGACAGGGTTTCCACCGGGGAGCTGTTTTTT. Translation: CASSGDRVSTGELFF.

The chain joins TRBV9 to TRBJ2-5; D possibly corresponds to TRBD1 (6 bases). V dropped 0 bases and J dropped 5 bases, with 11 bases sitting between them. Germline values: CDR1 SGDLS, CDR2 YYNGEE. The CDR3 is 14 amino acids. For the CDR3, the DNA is TGTGCCAGCAGCGTAGAAGAGGGGGATGAGACCCAGTACTTC. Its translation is CASSVEEGDETQYF.

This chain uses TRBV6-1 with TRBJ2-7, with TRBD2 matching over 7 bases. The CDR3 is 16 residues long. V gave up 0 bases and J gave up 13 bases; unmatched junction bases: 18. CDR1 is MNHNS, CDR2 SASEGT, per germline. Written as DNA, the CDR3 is TGTGCCAGCAGTGAAGCGCGATTCCCCGTACAGCGGGGAATTTACTTC. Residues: CASSEARFPVQRGIYF.

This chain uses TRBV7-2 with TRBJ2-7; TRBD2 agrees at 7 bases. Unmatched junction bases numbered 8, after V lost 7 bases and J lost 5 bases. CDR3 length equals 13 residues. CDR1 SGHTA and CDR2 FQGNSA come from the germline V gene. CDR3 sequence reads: CASTLWGGNEQYF. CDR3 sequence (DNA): TGTGCCAGCACCCTGTGGGGGGGGAACGAGCAGTACTTC.

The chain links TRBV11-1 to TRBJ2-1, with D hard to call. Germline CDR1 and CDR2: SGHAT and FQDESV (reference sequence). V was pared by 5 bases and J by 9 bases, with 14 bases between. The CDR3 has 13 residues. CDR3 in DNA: TGTGCCAGCAGCCTTGGAGTCTCCGGTGAGCAGTTCTTC. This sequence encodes CASSLGVSGEQFF.

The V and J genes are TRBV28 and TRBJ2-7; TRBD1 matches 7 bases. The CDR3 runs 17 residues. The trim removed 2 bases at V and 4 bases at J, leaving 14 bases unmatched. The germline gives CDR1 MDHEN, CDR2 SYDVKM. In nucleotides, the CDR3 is TGTGCCAGCAGTTTAGAGGGGACAGCGCCGCTGAGGTACGAGCAGTACTTC. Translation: CASSLEGTAPLRYEQYF.

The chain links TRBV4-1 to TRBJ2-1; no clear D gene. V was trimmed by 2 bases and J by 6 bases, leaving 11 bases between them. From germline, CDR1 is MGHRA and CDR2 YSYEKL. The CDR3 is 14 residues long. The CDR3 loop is CASSQYFRGNEQFF. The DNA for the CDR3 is TGCGCCAGCAGCCAATACTTCCGAGGCAATGAGCAGTTCTTC.

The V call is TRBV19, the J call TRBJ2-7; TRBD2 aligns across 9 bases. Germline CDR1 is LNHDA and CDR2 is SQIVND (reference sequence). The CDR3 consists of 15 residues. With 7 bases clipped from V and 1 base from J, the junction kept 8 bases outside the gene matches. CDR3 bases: TGTGCCAGTACCGCGGGGGGGCGGCCGTCCTACGAGCAGTACTTC. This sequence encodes CASTAGGRPSYEQYF. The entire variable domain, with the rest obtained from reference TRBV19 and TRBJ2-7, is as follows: DGGITQSPKYLFRKEGQNVTLSCEQNLNHDAMYWYRQDPGQGLRLIYYSQIVNDFQKGDIAEGYSVSREKKESFPLTVTSAQKNPTAFYLCASTAGGRPSYEQYFGPGTRLTVT.

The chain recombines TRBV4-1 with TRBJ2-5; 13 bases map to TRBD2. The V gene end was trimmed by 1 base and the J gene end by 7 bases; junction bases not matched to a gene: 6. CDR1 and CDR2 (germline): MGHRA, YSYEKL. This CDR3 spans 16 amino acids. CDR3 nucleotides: TGCGCCAGCAGCCAAGGGACTAGCGGGAGAGCAGGGACCCAGTACTTC. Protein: CASSQGTSGRAGTQYF.